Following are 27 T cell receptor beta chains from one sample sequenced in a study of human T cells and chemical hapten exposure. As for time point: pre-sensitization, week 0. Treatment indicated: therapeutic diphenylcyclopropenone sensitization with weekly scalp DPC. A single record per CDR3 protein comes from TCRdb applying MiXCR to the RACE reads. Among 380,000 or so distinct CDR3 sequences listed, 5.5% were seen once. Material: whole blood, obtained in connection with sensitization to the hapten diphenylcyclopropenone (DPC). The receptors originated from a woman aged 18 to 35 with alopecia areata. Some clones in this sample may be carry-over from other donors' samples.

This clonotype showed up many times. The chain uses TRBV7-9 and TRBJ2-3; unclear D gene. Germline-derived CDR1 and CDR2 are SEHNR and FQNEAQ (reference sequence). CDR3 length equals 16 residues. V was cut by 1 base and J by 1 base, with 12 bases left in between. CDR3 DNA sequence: TGTGCCAGCAGCTTAGATCTGACCGAGGGCACAGATACGCAGTATTTT. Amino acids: CASSLDLTEGTDTQYF.

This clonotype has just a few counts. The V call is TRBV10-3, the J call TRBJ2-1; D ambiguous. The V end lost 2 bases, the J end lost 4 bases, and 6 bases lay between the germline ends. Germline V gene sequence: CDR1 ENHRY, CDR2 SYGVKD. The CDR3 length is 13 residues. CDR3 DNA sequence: TGTGCCATCAGTGAGAGAGAATACAATGAGCAGTTCTTC. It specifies CAISEREYNEQFF.

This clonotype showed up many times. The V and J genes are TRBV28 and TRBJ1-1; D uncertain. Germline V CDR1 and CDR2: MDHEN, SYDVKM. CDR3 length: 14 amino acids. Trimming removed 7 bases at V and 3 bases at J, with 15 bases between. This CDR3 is CASILGRGDTEAFF. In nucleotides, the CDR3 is TGTGCCAGCATCTTAGGTCGCGGGGACACTGAAGCTTTCTTT.

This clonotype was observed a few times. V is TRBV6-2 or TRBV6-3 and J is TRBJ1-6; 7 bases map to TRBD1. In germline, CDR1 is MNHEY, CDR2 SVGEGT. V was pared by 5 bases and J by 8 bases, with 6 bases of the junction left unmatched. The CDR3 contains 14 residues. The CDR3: CASSRTGRDSPLHF. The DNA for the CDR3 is TGTGCCAGCAGTCGGACAGGACGGGATTCACCCCTCCACTTT.

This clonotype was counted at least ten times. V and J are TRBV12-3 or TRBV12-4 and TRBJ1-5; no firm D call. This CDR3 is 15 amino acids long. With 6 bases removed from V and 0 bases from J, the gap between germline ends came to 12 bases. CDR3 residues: CASSPNRDSNQPQHF. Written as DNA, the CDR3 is TGTGCCAGCAGCCCGAATCGGGATAGCAATCAGCCCCAGCATTTT.

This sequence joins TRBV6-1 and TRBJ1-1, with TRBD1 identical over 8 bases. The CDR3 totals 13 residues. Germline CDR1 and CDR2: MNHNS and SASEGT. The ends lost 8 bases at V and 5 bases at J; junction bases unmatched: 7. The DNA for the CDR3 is TGTGCCAGCTTAACAGGGGGGGGAACTGAAGCTTTCTTT. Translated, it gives CASLTGGGTEAFF.

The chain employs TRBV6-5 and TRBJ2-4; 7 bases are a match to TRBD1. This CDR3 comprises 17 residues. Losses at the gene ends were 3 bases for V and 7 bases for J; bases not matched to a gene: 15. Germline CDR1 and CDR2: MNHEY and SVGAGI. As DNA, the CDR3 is TGTGCCAGCAGTTATTACAACCAGGAGACAGGGAACAACATTCAGTACTTC. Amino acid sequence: CASSYYNQETGNNIQYF.

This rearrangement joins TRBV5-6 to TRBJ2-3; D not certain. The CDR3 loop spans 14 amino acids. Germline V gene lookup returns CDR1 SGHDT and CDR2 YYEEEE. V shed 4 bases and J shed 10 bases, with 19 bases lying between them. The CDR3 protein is CASSAAGLNDAQYF. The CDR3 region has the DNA TGTGCCAGCAGCGCGGCCGGGCTCAATGACGCGCAGTATTTT.

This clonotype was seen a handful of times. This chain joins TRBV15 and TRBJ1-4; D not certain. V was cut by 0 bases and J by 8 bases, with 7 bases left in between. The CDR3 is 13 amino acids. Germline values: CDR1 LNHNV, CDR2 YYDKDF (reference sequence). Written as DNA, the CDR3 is TGTGCCACCAGCAGAGATTTCAACGAAAAACTGTTTTTT. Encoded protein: CATSRDFNEKLFF.

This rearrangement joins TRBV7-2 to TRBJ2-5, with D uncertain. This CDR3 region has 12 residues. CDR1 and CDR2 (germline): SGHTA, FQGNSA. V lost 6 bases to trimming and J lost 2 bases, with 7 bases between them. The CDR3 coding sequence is TGTGCCAGCAGTTCCGAACAAGAGACCCAGTACTTC. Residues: CASSSEQETQYF.

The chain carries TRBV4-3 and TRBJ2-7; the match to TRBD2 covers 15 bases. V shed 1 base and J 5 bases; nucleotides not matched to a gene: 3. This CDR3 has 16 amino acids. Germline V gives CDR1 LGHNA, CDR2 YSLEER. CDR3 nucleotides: TGCGCCAGCAGCCAAGCGGGACTAGCGGGGGGTCACGAGCAGTACTTC. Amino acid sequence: CASSQAGLAGGHEQYF.

In DNA form, the CDR3 reads TGTGCCAGCAGCTCTAGCGGGGGGGAGATAGATACGCAGTATTTT. Protein: CASSSSGGEIDTQYF. The chain links TRBV7-2 to TRBJ2-3; the match to TRBD2 covers 12 bases. Germline values: CDR1 SGHTA, CDR2 FQGNSA. The CDR3 is made up of 15 amino acids. The trim removed 4 bases at V and 5 bases at J, leaving 4 bases unmatched.

CDR3 sequence reads: CASQGAFDNSPLHF. CDR3 DNA sequence: TGTGCCAGCCAGGGGGCATTCGATAATTCACCCCTCCACTTT. J is TRBJ1-6 and V is TRBV6-2 or TRBV6-3; 8 nucleotides agree with TRBD1. Trimming took 8 bases from V and 5 from J; bases not matched to a gene: 5. Germline CDR1 is MNHEY and CDR2 is SVGEGT. This CDR3 comprises 14 residues.

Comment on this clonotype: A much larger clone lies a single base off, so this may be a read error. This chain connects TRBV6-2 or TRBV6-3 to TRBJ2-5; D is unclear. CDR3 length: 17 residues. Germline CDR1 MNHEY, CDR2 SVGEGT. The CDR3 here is CASCYLDDGAYQETQYF. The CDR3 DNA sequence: TGTGCCAGCTGTTACTTAGATGACGGTGCCTACCAAGAGACCCAGTACTTC.

Written as DNA, the CDR3 is TGTGCCACCAGTGATTGGTCCCCGGGGGCGGGGGCCAACGTCCTGACTTTC. It specifies CATSDWSPGAGANVLTF. The chain couples TRBV24-1 to TRBJ2-6; tentatively, D is TRBD1 or TRBD2 (6 bases each). Germline values: CDR1 KGHDR, CDR2 SFDVKD. Trimming took off 2 bases at V and 4 bases at J, with 14 bases between the two ends. The CDR3 sequence is 17 residues long.

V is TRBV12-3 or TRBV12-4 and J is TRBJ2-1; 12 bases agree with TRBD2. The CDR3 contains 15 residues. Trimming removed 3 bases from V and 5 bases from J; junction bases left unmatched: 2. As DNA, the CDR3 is TGTGCCAGCAGTTTCGCTAGCGGGGGGGACAATGAGCAGTTCTTC. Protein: CASSFASGGDNEQFF.

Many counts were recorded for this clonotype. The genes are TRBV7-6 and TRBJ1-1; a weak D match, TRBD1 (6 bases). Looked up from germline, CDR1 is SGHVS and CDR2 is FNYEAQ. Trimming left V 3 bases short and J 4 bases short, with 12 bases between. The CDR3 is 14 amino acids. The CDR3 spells CASSFGGPGTEAFF. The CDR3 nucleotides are TGTGCCAGCAGCTTCGGGGGGCCCGGCACTGAAGCTTTCTTT.

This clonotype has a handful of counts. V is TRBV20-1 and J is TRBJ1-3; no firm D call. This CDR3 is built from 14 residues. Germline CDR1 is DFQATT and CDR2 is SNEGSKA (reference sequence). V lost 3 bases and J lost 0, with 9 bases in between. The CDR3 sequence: CSASPQGSGNTIYF. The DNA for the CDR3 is TGCAGTGCTAGTCCCCAAGGCTCTGGAAACACCATATATTTT.

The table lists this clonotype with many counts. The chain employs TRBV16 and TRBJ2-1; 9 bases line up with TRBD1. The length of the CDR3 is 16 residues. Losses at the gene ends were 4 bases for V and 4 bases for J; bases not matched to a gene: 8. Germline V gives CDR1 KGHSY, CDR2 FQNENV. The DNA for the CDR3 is TGTGCCAGCAGCCCCTTACAGGGGGCCGTTTACAATGAGCAGTTCTTC. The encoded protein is CASSPLQGAVYNEQFF. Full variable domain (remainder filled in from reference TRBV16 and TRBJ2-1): GEEVAQTPKHLVRGEGQKAKLYCAPIKGHSYVFWYQQVLKNEFKFLISFQNENVFDETGMPKERFSAKCLPNSPCSLEIQATKLEDSAVYFCASSPLQGAVYNEQFFGPGTRLTVL.

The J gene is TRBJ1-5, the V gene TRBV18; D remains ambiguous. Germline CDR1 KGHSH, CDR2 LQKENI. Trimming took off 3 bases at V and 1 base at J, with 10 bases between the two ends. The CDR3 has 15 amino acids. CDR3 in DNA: TGTGCCAGCTCACCTGGGGTTGCAAGCAATCAGCCCCAGCATTTT. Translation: CASSPGVASNQPQHF.

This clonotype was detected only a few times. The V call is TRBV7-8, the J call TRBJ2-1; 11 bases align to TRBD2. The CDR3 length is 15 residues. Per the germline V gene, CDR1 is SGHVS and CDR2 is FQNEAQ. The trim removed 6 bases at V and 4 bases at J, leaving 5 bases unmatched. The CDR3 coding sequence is TGTGCCAGCAGTCCTAGCGGGGGGATATACAATGAGCAGTTCTTC. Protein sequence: CASSPSGGIYNEQFF. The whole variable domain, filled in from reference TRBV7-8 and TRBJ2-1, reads GAGVSQSPRYKVAKRGQDVALRCDPISGHVSLFWYQQALGQGPEFLTYFQNEAQLDKSGLPSDRFFAERPEGSVSTLKIQRTQQEDSAVYLCASSPSGGIYNEQFFGPGTRLTVL.

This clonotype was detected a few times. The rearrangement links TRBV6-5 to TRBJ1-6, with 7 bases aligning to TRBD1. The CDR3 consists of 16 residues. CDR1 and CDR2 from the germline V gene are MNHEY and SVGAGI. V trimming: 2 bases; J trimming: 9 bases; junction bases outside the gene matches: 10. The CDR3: CASSYLSGTEVSPLHF. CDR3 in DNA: TGTGCCAGCAGTTACCTCAGTGGGACAGAAGTTTCACCCCTCCACTTT.

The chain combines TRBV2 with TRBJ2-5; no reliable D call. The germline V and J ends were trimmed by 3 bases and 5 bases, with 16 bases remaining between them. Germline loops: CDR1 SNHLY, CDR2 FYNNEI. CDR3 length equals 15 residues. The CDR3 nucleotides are TGTGCCAGCAGTGATGTATCTGGGCTCGTCGAGACCCAGTACTTC. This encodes CASSDVSGLVETQYF.

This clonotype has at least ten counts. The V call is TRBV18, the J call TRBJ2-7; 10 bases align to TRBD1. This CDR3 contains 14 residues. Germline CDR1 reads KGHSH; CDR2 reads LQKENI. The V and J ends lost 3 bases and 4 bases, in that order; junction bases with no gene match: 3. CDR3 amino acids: CASSPPGQGYEQYF. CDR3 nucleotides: TGTGCCAGCTCACCTCCGGGACAGGGGTACGAGCAGTACTTC.

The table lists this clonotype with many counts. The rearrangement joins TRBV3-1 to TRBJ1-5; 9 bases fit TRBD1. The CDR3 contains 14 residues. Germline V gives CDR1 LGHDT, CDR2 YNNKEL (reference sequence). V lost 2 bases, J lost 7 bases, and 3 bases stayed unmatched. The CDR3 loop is CASSQTGGRQPQHF. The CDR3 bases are TGTGCCAGCAGCCAAACAGGGGGCCGGCAGCCCCAGCATTTT. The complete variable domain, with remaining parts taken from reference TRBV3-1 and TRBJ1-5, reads DTAVSQTPKYLVTQMGNDKSIKCEQNLGHDTMYWYKQDSKKFLKIMFSYNNKELIINETVPNRFSPKSPDKAHLNLHINSLELGDSAVYFCASSQTGGRQPQHFGDGTRLSIL.

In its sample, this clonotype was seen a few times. The CDR3, as DNA: TGTGCCACCAGTGATACCTATGGACAGGGATCGGGAAGTACAGATACGCAGTATTTT. Its translation is CATSDTYGQGSGSTDTQYF. This sequence joins TRBV24-1 and TRBJ2-3, with 8 bases identical to TRBD1. The CDR3 extends over 19 amino acids. Germline CDR1 is KGHDR and CDR2 is SFDVKD. The J segment lost 3 bases and the V segment lost 3 bases, leaving 16 bases of the junction unmatched.

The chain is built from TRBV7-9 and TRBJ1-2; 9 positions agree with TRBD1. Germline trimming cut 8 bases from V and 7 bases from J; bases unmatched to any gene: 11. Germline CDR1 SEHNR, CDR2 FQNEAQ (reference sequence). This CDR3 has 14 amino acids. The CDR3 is CASLETGGPGGYTF. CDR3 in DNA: TGTGCCAGCCTCGAGACAGGGGGTCCCGGTGGCTACACCTTC.